The clone carrying this T cell receptor (beta chain) was seen only a few times. Its antigen is unknown. cDNA libraries for TCR beta contained unique molecular identifiers. TCRdb re-analysed the PCR reads in MiXCR, keeping a single row per CDR3 protein. The sample holds roughly 600,000 distinct CDR3 sequences; roughly two fifths are singletons and the top ten take 1.5% to 2%. This sample is drawn from a study of post-analysis software for immune sequencing data. Study conclusions and caveats: The study found TRBV5-6, TRBV5-1 and TRBV20-1 among five TRBV segments more frequent in patients than controls.

The CDR3 is made up of 13 amino acids. Trimming took off 5 bases at V and 4 bases at J, with 12 bases between the two ends. Germline V gene lookup returns CDR1 GTSNPN and CDR2 SVGIG (reference sequence). This receptor was taken from a girl aged 5-17 years with multiple sclerosis. The V call is TRBV30, the J call TRBJ2-4; D gene unclear. Sequencing used blood. CDR3 bases: TGTGCCTGGGCAAGGCAGACAAAAAACATTCAGTACTTC. Protein: CAWARQTKNIQYF.